These 21 T cell receptor beta chains share one sample of origin, sequenced in a study of T cell changes during pregnancy in multiple sclerosis. The data were produced by immunoSEQ multiplex PCR, yet TCRdb's version contains in-frame clones alone and is incomplete. The data hold about 92,000 clones, with over 85% observed a single time. The specimen comprised peripheral blood, sampled in the first trimester of pregnancy. All receptors come from a female donor with multiple sclerosis, enrolled in a pregnancy study.

As concerns this clone: Other DNA sequences of this sample code for an identical CDR3. DNA of the CDR3: TGTGCCACCAGCAGGGACAGGGGGTCTGGAAACACCATATATTTT. This encodes CATSRDRGSGNTIYF. V is TRBV15 and J is TRBJ1-3; 10 bases are a match to TRBD1. Germline V gives CDR1 LNHNV, CDR2 YYDKDF (reference sequence). The CDR3 consists of 15 residues. Trimming cost V 3 bases and J 1 base; bases outside gene matches: 0.

This clone was seen just once. The chain employs TRBV5-1 and TRBJ2-1, with 10 bases identical to TRBD1. CDR1 SGHRS and CDR2 YFSETQ come from the germline V gene. This CDR3 has 16 amino acids. Germline trimming cut 0 bases from V and 7 bases from J; bases unmatched to any gene: 7. The CDR3 DNA is TGCGCCAGCAGCTTGGCGGGGGACAGGGGCCAAAATGAGCAGTTCTTC. Translating gives CASSLAGDRGQNEQFF.

Note on this clone: The sample has other DNA sequences that encode this CDR3 too. The V call is TRBV5-1, the J call TRBJ1-2; 8 bases are a match to TRBD1. This CDR3 has 14 amino acids. The germline gives CDR1 SGHRS, CDR2 YFSETQ. V was pared by 0 bases and J by 2 bases, with 0 bases of the junction left unmatched. CDR3 in DNA: TGCGCCAGCAGCTTGGGACAGGGGAACTATGGCTACACCTTC. Its protein product is CASSLGQGNYGYTF.

The chain recombines TRBV18 with TRBJ1-3; TRBD1 is a possible D gene (5 bases). V lost 2 bases and J 0 bases, leaving 11 bases between the germline ends. This CDR3 spans 16 amino acids. Germline V gene lookup returns CDR1 KGHSH and CDR2 LQKENI. For the CDR3, the DNA is TGTGCCAGCTCACCAGACAGAAGGAGCTCTGGAAACACCATATATTTT. Its translation: CASSPDRRSSGNTIYF.

The chain recombines TRBV6-4 with TRBJ2-3; the match to TRBD2 covers 8 bases. Unmatched junction bases numbered 11, after V lost 8 bases and J lost 4 bases. Germline CDR1 is MRHNA and CDR2 is SNTAGT. The length of the CDR3 is 15 residues. The CDR3 sequence: CASGPEAGVPDTQYF. The CDR3, as DNA: TGTGCCAGCGGCCCAGAAGCGGGGGTACCAGATACGCAGTATTTT.

This clone was recorded once. This chain joins TRBV15 and TRBJ2-5; tentatively, D is TRBD2 (5 bases). Trimming stripped 0 bases from V and 2 bases from J, with 16 bases between. The CDR3 runs to 17 residues. CDR1 LNHNV and CDR2 YYDKDF come from the germline V gene (reference sequence). CDR3 in DNA: TGTGCCACCAGCAGAGACCCCCCGGGAACCGTACAAGAGACCCAGTACTTC. Protein sequence: CATSRDPPGTVQETQYF.

This chain connects TRBV5-1 to TRBJ2-7; TRBD1 is a possible D gene (5 bases). CDR3 length equals 14 residues. V lost 5 bases and J 2 bases, leaving 14 bases between the germline ends. Looked up from germline, CDR1 is SGHRS and CDR2 is YFSETQ. The CDR3 bases are TGCGCCAGCAGGCCGGACAAAGCGCCCTACGAGCAGTACTTC. Protein product: CASRPDKAPYEQYF.

The chain employs TRBV6-1 and TRBJ1-2, with a weak D call TRBD1 (5 bases). The CDR3 is 15 residues long. The germline V gene encodes CDR1 MNHNS and CDR2 SASEGT. Trimming stripped 7 bases from V and 0 bases from J, with 15 bases between. Here the CDR3 DNA reads TGTGCCAGCATAGGACAAGTCAAAGCTAACTATGGCTACACCTTC. Protein: CASIGQVKANYGYTF.

J is TRBJ1-4 and V is TRBV19, with D maybe TRBD1 (6 bases). Per germline, CDR1 LNHDA and CDR2 SQIVND (reference sequence). Between the trimmed V and J ends, which lost 3 bases and 8 bases, there was a span of 16 bases. This CDR3 spans 15 amino acids. CDR3 sequence reads: CASSIWGGSNEKLFF. The CDR3 DNA reads as TGTGCCAGTAGTATTTGGGGGGGCTCCAACGAAAAACTGTTTTTT. The full variable domain, completed using reference TRBV19 and TRBJ1-4, is DGGITQSPKYLFRKEGQNVTLSCEQNLNHDAMYWYRQDPGQGLRLIYYSQIVNDFQKGDIAEGYSVSREKKESFPLTVTSAQKNPTAFYLCASSIWGGSNEKLFFGSGTQLSVL.

V and J are TRBV11-2 and TRBJ1-3, with 10 bases aligning to TRBD1. This CDR3 has 14 residues. Unmatched junction bases numbered 2, after V lost 5 bases and J lost 4 bases. Germline CDR1 SGHAT, CDR2 FQNNGV. The CDR3 here is CASSGTGAGNTIYF. As DNA, the CDR3 is TGTGCCAGCAGCGGGACAGGGGCAGGAAACACCATATATTTT. Full variable domain (missing parts from reference TRBV11-2 and TRBJ1-3): EAGVAQSPRYKIIEKRQSVAFWCNPISGHATLYWYQQILGQGPKLLIQFQNNGVVDDSQLPKDRFSAERLKGVDSTLKIQPAKLEDSAVYLCASSGTGAGNTIYFGEGSWLTVV.

DNA for the CDR3: TGTGCCAGCAGTTCGACAGGGGACTCTGGAAACACCATATATTTT. Protein: CASSSTGDSGNTIYF. The V gene is TRBV27, the J gene TRBJ1-3; 8 bases are shared with TRBD1. V trimming: 4 bases; J trimming: 0 bases; junction bases outside the gene matches: 2. Germline loops: CDR1 MNHEY, CDR2 SMNVEV (reference sequence). The CDR3 is 15 residues long.

This clone was picked up one time. The rearrangement joins TRBV9 to TRBJ2-2; a weak D match, TRBD1 (6 bases). V shed 5 bases and J shed 1 base, with 18 bases lying between them. CDR3 length: 17 residues. CDR1 is SGDLS, CDR2 YYNGEE, per germline. CDR3 in amino acids: CASRRGRGGENTGELFF. CDR3 DNA: TGTGCCAGCAGGAGGGGGAGAGGGGGTGAGAACACCGGGGAGCTGTTTTTT.

This chain uses TRBV14 with TRBJ1-2, with D possibly being TRBD1 (5 bases). The CDR3 extends over 14 amino acids. Trimming left V 4 bases short and J 7 bases short, with 16 bases between. CDR1 is SGHDN and CDR2 is FVKESK in the germline V gene. The CDR3 protein is CASSPFVGGGGYTF. The CDR3 nucleotides are TGTGCCAGCAGCCCGTTTGTCGGGGGTGGTGGCTACACCTTC. Using reference TRBV14 and TRBJ1-2 for the parts outside the CDR3, the full variable domain is EAGVTQFPSHSVIEKGQTVTLRCDPISGHDNLYWYRRVMGKEIKFLLHFVKESKQDESGMPNNRFLAERTGGTYSTLKVQPAELEDSGVYFCASSPFVGGGGYTFGSGTRLTVV.

The genes are TRBV10-3 and TRBJ1-5; D is perhaps TRBD1 (5 bases). This CDR3 is built from 15 residues. Trimming cost V 3 bases and J 1 base, with 10 bases left between them. Per germline, CDR1 ENHRY and CDR2 SYGVKD. CDR3 residues: CAISDRGTSNQPQHF. Here the CDR3 DNA reads TGTGCCATCAGTGACCGGGGGACGAGCAATCAGCCCCAGCATTTT.

The chain is built from TRBV2 and TRBJ2-2; no firm D call. In germline, CDR1 is SNHLY, CDR2 FYNNEI. This CDR3 is built from 18 residues. V was shortened by 6 bases and J by 3 bases, with 23 bases between the two germline ends. The CDR3 region has the DNA TGTGCCAGCAGCCTCCAACCTATTGAAGCCCTGGACACCGGGGAGCTGTTTTTT. Its protein is CASSLQPIEALDTGELFF.

J is TRBJ2-7 and V is TRBV10-3; 7 nucleotides match TRBD1. The CDR3 consists of 16 residues. J lost 0 bases, V lost 3 bases, and 8 bases had no gene match. Germline CDR1 and CDR2: ENHRY and SYGVKD. Here the CDR3 DNA reads TGTGCCATCAGTGACCTCGGACAGGATAGCTCCTACGAGCAGTACTTC. Protein product: CAISDLGQDSSYEQYF.

This chain connects TRBV27 to TRBJ1-2; D gene ambiguous. V shed 5 bases and J shed 4 bases, with 11 bases lying between them. Germline CDR1 and CDR2: MNHEY and SMNVEV (reference sequence). The CDR3 is 13 residues long. DNA for the CDR3: TGTGCCAGCAGTAACGACGGGTTCTATGGCTACACCTTC. Its translation: CASSNDGFYGYTF.

V usage is TRBV19 and J usage is TRBJ1-2, with TRBD1 identical over 8 bases. Germline CDR1 is LNHDA and CDR2 is SQIVND (reference sequence). The CDR3 sequence is 15 residues long. Trimming at V came to 1 base and at J to 4 bases, leaving 5 bases not matched to a gene. CDR3 coding DNA: TGTGCCAGTAGTATAGGACCAGGGGGCGTCTATGGCTACACCTTC. This translates into CASSIGPGGVYGYTF.

Only one count was recorded for this clone. The chain links TRBV4-1 to TRBJ2-3; 15 nucleotides align to TRBD2. The CDR3 is 15 amino acids. Per the germline V gene, CDR1 is MGHRA and CDR2 is YSYEKL. J lost 8 bases, V lost 1 base, and 1 base had no gene match. This CDR3 reads CASSQGTSGGVTQYF. As DNA, the CDR3 is TGCGCCAGCAGCCAAGGGACTAGCGGGGGGGTTACGCAGTATTTT.

The chain recombines TRBV19 with TRBJ2-3; 10 nucleotides agree with TRBD2. Per the germline V gene, CDR1 is LNHDA and CDR2 is SQIVND (reference sequence). CDR3 size: 16 residues. V trimming: 5 bases; J trimming: 5 bases; junction bases outside the gene matches: 10. This CDR3 is CASSLSSGGAVDTQYF. Written as DNA, the CDR3 is TGTGCCAGTAGTCTTTCAAGCGGGGGGGCCGTAGATACGCAGTATTTT.

This chain uses TRBV7-3 with TRBJ2-7; a possible D gene is TRBD2 (5 bases). In germline, CDR1 is SGHTA, CDR2 FQGTGA. Trimming stripped 2 bases from V and 1 base from J, with 9 bases between. The CDR3 consists of 14 residues. The CDR3 loop reads CASSLLPGSYEQYF. Written as DNA, the CDR3 is TGTGCCAGCAGCTTACTCCCGGGGTCCTACGAGCAGTACTTC.